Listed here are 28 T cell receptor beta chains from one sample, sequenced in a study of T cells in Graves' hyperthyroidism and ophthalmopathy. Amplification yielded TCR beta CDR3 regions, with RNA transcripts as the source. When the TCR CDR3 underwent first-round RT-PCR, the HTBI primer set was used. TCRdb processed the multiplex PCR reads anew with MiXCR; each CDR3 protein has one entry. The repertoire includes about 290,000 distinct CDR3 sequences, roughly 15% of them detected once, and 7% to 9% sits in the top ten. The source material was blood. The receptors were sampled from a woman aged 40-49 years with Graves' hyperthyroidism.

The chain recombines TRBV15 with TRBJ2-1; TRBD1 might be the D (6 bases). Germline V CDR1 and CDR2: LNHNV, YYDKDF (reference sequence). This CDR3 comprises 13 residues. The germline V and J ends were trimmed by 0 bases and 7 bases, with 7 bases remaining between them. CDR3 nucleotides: TGTGCCACCAGCAGAGATCAGGGGAATGAGCAGTTCTTC. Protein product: CATSRDQGNEQFF.

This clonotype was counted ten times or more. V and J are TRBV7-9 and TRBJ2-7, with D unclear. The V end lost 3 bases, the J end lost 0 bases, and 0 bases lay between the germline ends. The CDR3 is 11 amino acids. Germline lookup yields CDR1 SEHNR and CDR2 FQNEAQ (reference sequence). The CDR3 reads CASSFSYEQYF. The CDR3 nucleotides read TGTGCCAGCAGCTTCTCCTACGAGCAGTACTTC. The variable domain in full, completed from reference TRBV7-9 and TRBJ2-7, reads DTGVSQNPRHKITKRGQNVTFRCDPISEHNRLYWYRQTLGQGPEFLTYFQNEAQLEKSRLLSDRFSAERPKGSFSTLEIQRTEQGDSAMYLCASSFSYEQYFGPGTRLTVT.

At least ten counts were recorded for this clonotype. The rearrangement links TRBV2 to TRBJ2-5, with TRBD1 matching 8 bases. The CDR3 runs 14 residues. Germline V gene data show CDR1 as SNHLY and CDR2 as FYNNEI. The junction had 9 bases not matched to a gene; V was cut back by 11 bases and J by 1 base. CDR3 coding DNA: TGTGCCTCAAAAGGGCAGGGGGCCCAAGAGACCCAGTACTTC. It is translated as CASKGQGAQETQYF.

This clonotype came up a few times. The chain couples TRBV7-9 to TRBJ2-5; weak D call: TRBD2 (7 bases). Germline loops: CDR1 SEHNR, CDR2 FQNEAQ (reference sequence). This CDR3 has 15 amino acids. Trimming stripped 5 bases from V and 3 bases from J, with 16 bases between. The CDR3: CASSPGGAYEETQYF. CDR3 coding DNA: TGTGCCAGCAGCCCTGGGGGGGCCTACGAAGAGACCCAGTACTTC.

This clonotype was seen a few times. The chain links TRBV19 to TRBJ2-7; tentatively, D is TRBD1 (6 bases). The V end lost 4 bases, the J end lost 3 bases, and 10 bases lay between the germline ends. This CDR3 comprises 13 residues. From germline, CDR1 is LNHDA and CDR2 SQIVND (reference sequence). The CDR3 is CASSKDSNYEQYF. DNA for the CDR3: TGTGCCAGTAGTAAGGACAGTAACTACGAGCAGTACTTC.

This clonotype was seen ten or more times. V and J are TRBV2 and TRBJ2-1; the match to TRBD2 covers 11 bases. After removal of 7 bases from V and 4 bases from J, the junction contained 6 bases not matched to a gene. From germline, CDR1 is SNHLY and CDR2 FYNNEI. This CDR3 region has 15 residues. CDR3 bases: TGTGCCAGCACATCCCGACTAGCGGGGTACAATGAGCAGTTCTTC. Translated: CASTSRLAGYNEQFF. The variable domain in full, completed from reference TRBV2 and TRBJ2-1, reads EPEVTQTPSHQVTQMGQEVILRCVPISNHLYFYWYRQILGQKVEFLVSFYNNEISEKSEIFDDQFSVERPDGSNFTLKIRSTKLEDSAMYFCASTSRLAGYNEQFFGPGTRLTVL.

CDR3 region: CASSYRGVEKLFF. The CDR3 DNA is TGTGCCAGCAGTTACCGCGGGGTTGAAAAACTGTTTTTT. J is TRBJ1-4 and V is TRBV6-5; unclear D gene. CDR3 length: 13 amino acids. Trimming cost V 2 bases and J 7 bases, with 8 bases left between them. Germline V CDR1 and CDR2: MNHEY, SVGAGI.

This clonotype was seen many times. The CDR3 DNA reads TGTGCCAGCACCAACCCTTCCTACGAGCAGTACTTC. Translating it yields CASTNPSYEQYF. The J gene is TRBJ2-7, the V gene TRBV6-1; D not certain. The V and J ends lost 7 bases and 1 base respectively, with 8 bases between them. CDR3 length: 12 residues. CDR1 is MNHNS, CDR2 SASEGT, per germline.

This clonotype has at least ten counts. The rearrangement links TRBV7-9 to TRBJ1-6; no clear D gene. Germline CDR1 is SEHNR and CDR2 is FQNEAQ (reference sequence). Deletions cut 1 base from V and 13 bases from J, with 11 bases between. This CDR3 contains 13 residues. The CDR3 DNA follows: TGTGCCAGCAGCTTAGAGCTGCTCTCCCCCCTCCACTTT. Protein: CASSLELLSPLHF.

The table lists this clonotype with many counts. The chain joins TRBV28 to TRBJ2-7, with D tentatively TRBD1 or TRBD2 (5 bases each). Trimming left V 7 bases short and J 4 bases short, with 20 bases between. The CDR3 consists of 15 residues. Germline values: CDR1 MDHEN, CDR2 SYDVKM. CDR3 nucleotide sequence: TGTGCCAGCACCTTGACCGGGACCCCTAAGTACGAGCAGTACTTC. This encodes CASTLTGTPKYEQYF.

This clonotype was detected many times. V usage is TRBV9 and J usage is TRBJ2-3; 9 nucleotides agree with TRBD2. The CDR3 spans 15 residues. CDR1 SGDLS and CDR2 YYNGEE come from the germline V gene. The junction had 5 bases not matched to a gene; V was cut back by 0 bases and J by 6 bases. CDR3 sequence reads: CASSVDSGSWDTQYF. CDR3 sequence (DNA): TGTGCCAGCAGCGTAGATAGCGGGAGTTGGGATACGCAGTATTTT.

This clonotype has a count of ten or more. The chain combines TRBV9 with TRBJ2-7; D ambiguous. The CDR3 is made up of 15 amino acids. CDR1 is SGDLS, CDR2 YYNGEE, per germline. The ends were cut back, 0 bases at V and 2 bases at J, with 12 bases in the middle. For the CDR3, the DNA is TGTGCCAGCAGCGTAGGAGTGGAAACGACCTACGAGCAGTACTTC. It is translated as CASSVGVETTYEQYF.

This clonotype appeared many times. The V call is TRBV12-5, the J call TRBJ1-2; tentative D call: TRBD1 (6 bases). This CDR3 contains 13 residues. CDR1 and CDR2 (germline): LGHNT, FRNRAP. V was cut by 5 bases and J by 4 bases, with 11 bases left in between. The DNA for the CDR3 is TGTGCTAGTGGTCTGGGGGCATTCTATGGCTACACCTTC. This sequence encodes CASGLGAFYGYTF.

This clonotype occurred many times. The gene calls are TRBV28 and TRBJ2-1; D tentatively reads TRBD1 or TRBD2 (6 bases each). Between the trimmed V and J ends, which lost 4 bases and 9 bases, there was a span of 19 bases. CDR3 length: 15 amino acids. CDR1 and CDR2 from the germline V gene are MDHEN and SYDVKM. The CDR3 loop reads CASSSGAGWKGEQFF. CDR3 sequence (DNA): TGTGCCAGCAGTTCGGGGGCAGGGTGGAAGGGTGAGCAGTTCTTC.

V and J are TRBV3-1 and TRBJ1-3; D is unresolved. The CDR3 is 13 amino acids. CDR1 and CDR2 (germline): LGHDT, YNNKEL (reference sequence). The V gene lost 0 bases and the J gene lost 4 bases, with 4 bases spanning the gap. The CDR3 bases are TGTGCCAGCAGCCAAGATGGAGGAAACACCATATATTTT. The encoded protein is CASSQDGGNTIYF.

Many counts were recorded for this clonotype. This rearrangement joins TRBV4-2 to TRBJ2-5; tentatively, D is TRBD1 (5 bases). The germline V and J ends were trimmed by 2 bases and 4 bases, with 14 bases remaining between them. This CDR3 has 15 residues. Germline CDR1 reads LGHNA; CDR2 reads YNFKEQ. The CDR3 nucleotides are TGTGCCAGCAGCCAAACCGTACAGGTTCCAGAGACCCAGTACTTC. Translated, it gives CASSQTVQVPETQYF.

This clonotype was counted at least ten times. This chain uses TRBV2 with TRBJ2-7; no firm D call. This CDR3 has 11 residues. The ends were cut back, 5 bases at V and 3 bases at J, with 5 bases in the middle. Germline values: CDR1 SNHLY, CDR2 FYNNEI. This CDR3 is CASSSRYEQYF. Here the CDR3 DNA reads TGTGCCAGCAGTTCGCGCTACGAGCAGTACTTC.

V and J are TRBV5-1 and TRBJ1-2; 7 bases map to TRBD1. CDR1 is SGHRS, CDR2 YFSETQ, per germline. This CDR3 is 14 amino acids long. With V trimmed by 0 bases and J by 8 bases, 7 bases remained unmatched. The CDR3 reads CASSLARQGGGYTF. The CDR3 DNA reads TGCGCCAGCAGCTTGGCTAGACAGGGAGGGGGCTACACCTTC. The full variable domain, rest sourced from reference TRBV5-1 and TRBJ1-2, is KAGVTQTPRYLIKTRGQQVTLSCSPISGHRSVSWYQQTPGQGLQFLFEYFSETQRNKGNFPGRFSGRQFSNSRSEMNVSTLELGDSALYLCASSLARQGGGYTFGSGTRLTVV.

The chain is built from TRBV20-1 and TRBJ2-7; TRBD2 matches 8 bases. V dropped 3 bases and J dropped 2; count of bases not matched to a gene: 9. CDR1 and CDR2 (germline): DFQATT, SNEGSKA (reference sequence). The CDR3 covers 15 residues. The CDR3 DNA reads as TGCAGTGCTAGTGAAGCGGGAGCAGGAGCCTACGAGCAGTACTTC. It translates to CSASEAGAGAYEQYF.

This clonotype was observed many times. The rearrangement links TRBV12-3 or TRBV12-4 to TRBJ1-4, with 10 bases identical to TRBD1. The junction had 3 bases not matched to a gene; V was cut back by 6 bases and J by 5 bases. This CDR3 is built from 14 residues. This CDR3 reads CASRRTGGNEKLFF. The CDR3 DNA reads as TGTGCCAGCAGGCGGACAGGGGGGAATGAAAAACTGTTTTTT.

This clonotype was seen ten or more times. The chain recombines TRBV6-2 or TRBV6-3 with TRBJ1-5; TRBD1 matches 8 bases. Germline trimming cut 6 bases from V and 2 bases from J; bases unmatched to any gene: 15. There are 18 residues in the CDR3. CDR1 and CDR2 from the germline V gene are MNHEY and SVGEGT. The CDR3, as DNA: TGTGCCAGCAGGGACCGGACAGGGTCCGTGTTCGGCAATCAGCCCCAGCATTTT. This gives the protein CASRDRTGSVFGNQPQHF.

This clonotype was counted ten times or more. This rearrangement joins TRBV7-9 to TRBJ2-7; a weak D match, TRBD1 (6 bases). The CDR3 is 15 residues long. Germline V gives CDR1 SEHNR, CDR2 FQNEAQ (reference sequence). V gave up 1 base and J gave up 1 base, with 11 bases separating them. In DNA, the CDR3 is TGTGCCAGCAGCTTAGGCGCTGGGACATCCTACGAGCAGTACTTC. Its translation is CASSLGAGTSYEQYF.

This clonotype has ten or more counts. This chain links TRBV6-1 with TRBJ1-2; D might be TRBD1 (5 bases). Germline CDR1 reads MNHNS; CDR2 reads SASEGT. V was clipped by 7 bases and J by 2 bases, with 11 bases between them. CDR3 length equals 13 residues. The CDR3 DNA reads TGTGCCAGCATGCCTTCAGGGAACTATGGCTACACCTTC. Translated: CASMPSGNYGYTF.

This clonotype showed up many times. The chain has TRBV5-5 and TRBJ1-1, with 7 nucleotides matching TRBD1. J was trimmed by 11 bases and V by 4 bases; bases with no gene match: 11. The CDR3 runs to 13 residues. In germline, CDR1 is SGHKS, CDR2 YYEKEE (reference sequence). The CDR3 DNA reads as TGTGCCAGCAGCCAAGACAGGGTTGGGCAGGCTTTCTTT. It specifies CASSQDRVGQAFF.

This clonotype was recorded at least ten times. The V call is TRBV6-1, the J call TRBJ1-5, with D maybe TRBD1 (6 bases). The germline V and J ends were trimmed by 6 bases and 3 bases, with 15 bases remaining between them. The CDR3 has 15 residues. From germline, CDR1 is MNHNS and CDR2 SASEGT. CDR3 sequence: CASSAGANTNQPQHF. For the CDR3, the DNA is TGTGCCAGCAGCGCGGGGGCCAACACCAATCAGCCCCAGCATTTT.

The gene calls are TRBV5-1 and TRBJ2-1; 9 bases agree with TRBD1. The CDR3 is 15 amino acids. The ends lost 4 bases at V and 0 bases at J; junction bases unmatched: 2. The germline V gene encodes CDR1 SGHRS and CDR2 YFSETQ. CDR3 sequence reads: CASSDRGNSYNEQFF. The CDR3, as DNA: TGCGCCAGCAGCGACAGGGGGAACTCCTACAATGAGCAGTTCTTC.

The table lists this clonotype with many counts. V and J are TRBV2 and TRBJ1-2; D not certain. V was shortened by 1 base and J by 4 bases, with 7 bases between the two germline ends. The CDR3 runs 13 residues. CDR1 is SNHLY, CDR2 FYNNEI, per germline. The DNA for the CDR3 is TGTGCCAGCAGTGAAGGGGTAGGCTATGGCTACACCTTC. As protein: CASSEGVGYGYTF. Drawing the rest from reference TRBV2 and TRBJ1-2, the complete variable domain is EPEVTQTPSHQVTQMGQEVILRCVPISNHLYFYWYRQILGQKVEFLVSFYNNEISEKSEIFDDQFSVERPDGSNFTLKIRSTKLEDSAMYFCASSEGVGYGYTFGSGTRLTVV.

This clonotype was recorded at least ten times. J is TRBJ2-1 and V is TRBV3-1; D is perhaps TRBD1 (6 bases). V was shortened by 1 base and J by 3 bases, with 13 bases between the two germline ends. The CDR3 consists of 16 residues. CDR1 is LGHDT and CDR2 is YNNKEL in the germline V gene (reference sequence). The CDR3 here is CASSQVQGPYYNEQFF. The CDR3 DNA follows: TGTGCCAGCAGCCAAGTACAGGGCCCCTACTACAATGAGCAGTTCTTC.